These 16 T cell receptor beta chains share one sample of origin, sequenced in a study of blood T cell repertoires in COVID-19. This table comes from immunoSEQ multiplex PCR, and its TCRdb copy is limited to in-frame clones, with some not included. The repertoire consists of some 200,000 clones, with roughly 84% occurring once and the leading ten covering 13% to 15%. The sequencing sample was made of peripheral blood. These receptors all stem from a woman aged 70-85 years with COVID-19, enrolled during active disease.

This sequence joins TRBV5-1 and TRBJ1-5; 7 bases agree with TRBD1. Per the germline V gene, CDR1 is SGHRS and CDR2 is YFSETQ. This CDR3 has 15 residues. V shed 4 bases and J 7 bases; nucleotides not matched to a gene: 11. CDR3 nucleotides: TGCGCCAGCAGCCCGCTAACAGGGGTCGGACAGCCCCAGCATTTT. Protein product: CASSPLTGVGQPQHF. Full variable domain (rest looked up from reference TRBV5-1 and TRBJ1-5): KAGVTQTPRYLIKTRGQQVTLSCSPISGHRSVSWYQQTPGQGLQFLFEYFSETQRNKGNFPGRFSGRQFSNSRSEMNVSTLELGDSALYLCASSPLTGVGQPQHFGDGTRLSIL.

This chain links TRBV9 with TRBJ1-6, with 7 bases aligning to TRBD1. Trimming at V came to 0 bases and at J to 12 bases, leaving 0 bases not matched to a gene. In germline, CDR1 is SGDLS, CDR2 YYNGEE. The CDR3 runs to 12 residues. CDR3 protein: CASSVAGGPLHF. As DNA, the CDR3 is TGTGCCAGCAGCGTAGCAGGGGGACCCCTCCACTTT.

V and J are TRBV27 and TRBJ1-1; D gene ambiguous. CDR1 is MNHEY, CDR2 SMNVEV, per germline (reference sequence). The CDR3 spans 16 residues. With 6 bases removed from V and 1 base from J, the gap between germline ends came to 18 bases. CDR3 sequence (DNA): TGTGCCAGCAGCCCCACACCCGAACGAAGGAACACTGAAGCTTTCTTT. Translating it yields CASSPTPERRNTEAFF.

This clone showed up just once. The V and J genes are TRBV5-1 and TRBJ2-7, with TRBD2 matching over 7 bases. Trimming cost V 4 bases and J 5 bases; bases outside gene matches: 9. Germline CDR1 and CDR2: SGHRS and YFSETQ. The CDR3 totals 14 residues. CDR3 sequence: CASSGRSGIHEQYF. In DNA form, the CDR3 reads TGCGCCAGCAGCGGTCGGAGCGGGATCCACGAGCAGTACTTC.

This rearrangement joins TRBV3-1 (or the pseudogene TRBV3-2) to TRBJ2-1; TRBD2 matches at 7 bases. The CDR3 covers 16 residues. The germline gives CDR1 LGHDT, CDR2 YNNKEL (reference sequence). With 4 bases clipped from V and 2 bases from J, the junction kept 8 bases outside the gene matches. CDR3 sequence reads: CASSPPGLKTYNEQFF. The CDR3 nucleotides are TGTGCCAGCAGCCCCCCGGGACTAAAGACCTACAATGAGCAGTTCTTC.

This chain uses TRBV10-3 with TRBJ2-5; 7 bases are shared with TRBD1. CDR1 is ENHRY, CDR2 SYGVKD, per germline. This CDR3 has 15 amino acids. Unmatched junction bases numbered 10, after V lost 5 bases and J lost 4 bases. The CDR3 is CAISRNRGLGETQYF. As DNA, the CDR3 is TGTGCCATCAGTCGAAACAGGGGTCTGGGAGAGACCCAGTACTTC.

The V call is TRBV5-8, the J call TRBJ1-5; D remains ambiguous. Trimming removed 0 bases at V and 6 bases at J, with 7 bases between. CDR3 length equals 13 residues. Germline V gene sequence: CDR1 SGHTS, CDR2 YDEGEE. The DNA for the CDR3 is TGTGCCAGCAGCTTGGTTCTTTCTCAGCCCCAGCATTTT. Translated: CASSLVLSQPQHF.

The V and J genes are TRBV4-1 and TRBJ2-1, with 9 bases aligning to TRBD2. CDR1 MGHRA and CDR2 YSYEKL come from the germline V gene. There are 15 residues in the CDR3. The trim removed 3 bases at V and 5 bases at J, leaving 5 bases unmatched. CDR3 amino acids: CASSQFAGGDNEQFF. The DNA of the CDR3 is TGCGCCAGCAGCCAGTTTGCGGGAGGGGACAATGAGCAGTTCTTC.

This clone was observed a few times. The CDR3 is CASSPTGSSYNSPLHF. CDR3 nucleotide sequence: TGTGCCAGCAGTCCGACGGGAAGCTCCTATAATTCACCCCTCCACTTT. The J gene is TRBJ1-6, the V gene TRBV2, with D unresolved. CDR3 length: 16 residues. V was clipped by 5 bases and J by 0 bases, with 11 bases between them. The V gene's germline CDR1 is SNHLY and CDR2 FYNNEI.

Only one count was recorded for this clone. CDR3 in DNA: TGCGCCAGCAGCTTGTCAGTCACCGTCAATGAGCAGTTCTTC. It yields the protein CASSLSVTVNEQFF. The chain joins TRBV5-1 to TRBJ2-1; the D is unclear. The germline V and J ends were trimmed by 1 base and 6 bases, with 11 bases remaining between them. The germline CDR1 and CDR2 sequences are SGHRS and YFSETQ. This CDR3 is 14 amino acids long.

The chain recombines TRBV30 with TRBJ2-1; the D gene is possibly TRBD1 (6 bases). The V and J ends lost 2 bases and 8 bases respectively, with 16 bases between them. The CDR3 is made up of 14 amino acids. Germline values: CDR1 GTSNPN, CDR2 SVGIG (reference sequence). CDR3 loop: CAWSLGQPGDEQFF. The CDR3 coding sequence is TGTGCCTGGAGTTTAGGACAGCCAGGAGATGAGCAGTTCTTC.

The table lists this clone with a count of one. The V gene is TRBV15, the J gene TRBJ2-1; TRBD2 matches at 11 bases. Looked up from germline, CDR1 is LNHNV and CDR2 is YYDKDF (reference sequence). The CDR3 spans 18 residues. V was clipped by 2 bases and J by 10 bases; unmatched bases: 16. CDR3 nucleotide sequence: TGTGCCACCAGCAGATACAAAATAGGACTAGCGGGCGGTGGGGAGCAGTTCTTC. It translates to CATSRYKIGLAGGGEQFF.

This clone was detected only once. CDR3 DNA sequence: TGTGCCAGCAGACTGACAGGGACTAACTATGGCTACACCTTC. Residues: CASRLTGTNYGYTF. This sequence joins TRBV28 and TRBJ1-2; 7 nucleotides align to TRBD1. Germline V gene sequence: CDR1 MDHEN, CDR2 SYDVKM. This CDR3 spans 14 amino acids. V shed 6 bases, J shed 0 bases, and the junction held 4 bases outside the gene matches.

The chain uses TRBV6-2 or TRBV6-3 and TRBJ1-1; D is uncertain. This CDR3 contains 11 residues. Trimming took off 6 bases at V and 3 bases at J, with 5 bases between the two ends. Germline CDR1 is MNHEY and CDR2 is SVGEGT. DNA for the CDR3: TGTGCCAGCAGCCGAGACACTGAAGCTTTCTTT. Protein product: CASSRDTEAFF.

This rearrangement joins TRBV6-5 to TRBJ2-5, with D possibly matching TRBD1 (6 bases). This CDR3 is 14 amino acids long. Germline V CDR1 and CDR2: MNHEY, SVGAGI. V lost 6 bases and J lost 5, with 16 bases in between. CDR3 sequence: CASRPTGSGETQYF. CDR3 sequence (DNA): TGTGCCAGCAGGCCAACAGGGTCGGGGGAGACCCAGTACTTC.

DNA of the CDR3: TGTGCCAGCAGCCAAGAACAGGGGCACACTGAAGCTTTCTTT. Translated: CASSQEQGHTEAFF. This sequence joins TRBV6-4 and TRBJ1-1; 7 bases are shared with TRBD1. From germline, CDR1 is MRHNA and CDR2 SNTAGT. The V gene end was trimmed by 6 bases and the J gene end by 3 bases; junction bases not matched to a gene: 7. CDR3 length: 14 amino acids.